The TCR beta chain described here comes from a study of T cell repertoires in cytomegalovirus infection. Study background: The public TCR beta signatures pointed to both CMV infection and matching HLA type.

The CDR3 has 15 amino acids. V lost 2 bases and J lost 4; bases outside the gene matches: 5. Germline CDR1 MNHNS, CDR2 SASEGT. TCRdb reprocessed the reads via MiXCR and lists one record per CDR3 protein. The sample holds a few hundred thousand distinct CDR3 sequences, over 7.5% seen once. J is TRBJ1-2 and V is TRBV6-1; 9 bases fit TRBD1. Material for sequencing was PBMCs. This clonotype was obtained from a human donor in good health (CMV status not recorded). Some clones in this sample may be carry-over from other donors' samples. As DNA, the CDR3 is TGTGCCAGCAGTGAAACAGGGGGCGCAGGCTATGGCTACACCTTC. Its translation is CASSETGGAGYGYTF.